The clone carrying this T cell receptor (beta chain) showed up many times. The target antigen is unknown. The data are from a study of T cells in Graves' hyperthyroidism and ophthalmopathy. Whole-study results and caveats: Blood samples included most of the expanded thyroid clonotypes exceeding 0.001. The model made its ophthalmopathy prediction, and onset followed a median about 6 months later.

CDR3 length: 15 amino acids. Looked up from germline, CDR1 is LGHNA and CDR2 is YNFKEQ. Trimming pared 0 bases from V and 2 bases from J, leaving 11 bases between. Isolation of PBMCs was performed on 9.5 to 10 ml fresh peripheral blood. RNA transcripts yielded amplified TCR beta CDR3 regions. With the HTBI primer set, the TCR CDR3 went through a first round of RT-PCR. Each CDR3 protein is one row after TCRdb ran MiXCR on the multiplex PCR reads. Counted here are 640,000 or so distinct CDR3 sequences, approximately 15% occurring once; the ten biggest clones make up approximately 6.4%. The source material was blood. The V and J genes are TRBV4-2 and TRBJ2-7, with D perhaps matching TRBD1 (6 bases). The TCR was taken from a woman between 18 and 30 years old with Graves' ophthalmopathy. The CDR3 bases are TGTGCCAGCAGCCAAGAGCGGCAGGGGACCTACGAGCAGTACTTC. Translated, it gives CASSQERQGTYEQYF.